The 26 T cell receptor beta chains below were found in one sample sequenced in a study of T cell changes during pregnancy in multiple sclerosis. The method was immunoSEQ multiplex PCR; TCRdb's version includes in-frame clones alone and lacks a portion of them. The table includes roughly 110,000 clones, around 93% detected once. The input for sequencing was peripheral blood, taken after pregnancy. All receptors come from a female donor with multiple sclerosis, enrolled in a pregnancy study.

Only a few counts were recorded for this clone. The chain couples TRBV30 to TRBJ1-1; 8 bases agree with TRBD1. Germline loops: CDR1 GTSNPN, CDR2 SVGIG (reference sequence). V shed 5 bases, J shed 0 bases, and the junction held 5 bases outside the gene matches. The CDR3 runs to 14 residues. The CDR3 DNA reads TGTGCCTGGGGGACAGGAAGAATGAACACTGAAGCTTTCTTT. This gives the protein CAWGTGRMNTEAFF. The full variable domain, with the rest looked up from reference TRBV30 and TRBJ1-1, is SQTIHQWPATLVQPVGSPLSLECTVEGTSNPNLYWYRQAAGRGLQLLFYSVGIGQISSEVPQNLSASRPQDRQFILSSKKLLLSDSGFYLCAWGTGRMNTEAFFGQGTRLTVV.

The chain carries TRBV2 and TRBJ1-1, with 10 bases matching TRBD1. The CDR3 has 15 amino acids. J lost 1 base, V lost 7 bases, and 6 bases had no gene match. Germline lookup yields CDR1 SNHLY and CDR2 FYNNEI. The CDR3 nucleotides read TGTGCCAGCAAAGAGACAGGGGGCGCGAACACTGAAGCTTTCTTT. Protein: CASKETGGANTEAFF.

The chain links TRBV30 to TRBJ2-2; weak D call: TRBD2 (6 bases). Trimming cost V 2 bases and J 4 bases, with 20 bases left between them. The CDR3 is 17 amino acids. Per the germline V gene, CDR1 is GTSNPN and CDR2 is SVGIG (reference sequence). CDR3 bases: TGTGCCTGGAGTAAATCGGGACTCCCAGCCTTCACCGGGGAGCTGTTTTTT. Its protein is CAWSKSGLPAFTGELFF.

J is TRBJ1-1 and V is TRBV2, with TRBD1 matching 7 bases. V trimming: 8 bases; J trimming: 1 base; junction bases outside the gene matches: 13. Germline V CDR1 and CDR2: SNHLY, FYNNEI. CDR3 length: 16 amino acids. CDR3: CASRLKNRGPNTEAFF. For the CDR3, the DNA is TGTGCCAGCCGATTGAAAAACAGGGGCCCGAACACTGAAGCTTTCTTT.

The chain uses TRBV5-4 and TRBJ2-7; TRBD1 matches at 9 bases. After removal of 4 bases from V and 1 base from J, the junction contained 6 bases not matched to a gene. This CDR3 spans 15 amino acids. Germline V CDR1 and CDR2: SGHNT, YYREEE (reference sequence). CDR3 protein: CASSIRTGESYEQYF. The CDR3 DNA reads TGTGCCAGCAGCATACGGACAGGGGAGTCCTACGAGCAGTACTTC.

The chain recombines TRBV5-1 with TRBJ2-3; TRBD2 aligns across 10 bases. Germline values: CDR1 SGHRS, CDR2 YFSETQ. The J segment lost 2 bases and the V segment lost 5 bases, leaving 8 bases of the junction unmatched. The CDR3 covers 16 residues. CDR3 loop: CASRKREGLDTDTQYF. The CDR3 nucleotides read TGCGCCAGCAGGAAGCGGGAGGGCCTGGACACAGATACGCAGTATTTT.

V gene TRBV27 combines with J gene TRBJ2-6, with no clear D. This CDR3 comprises 14 residues. CDR1 is MNHEY and CDR2 is SMNVEV in the germline V gene (reference sequence). The ends were cut back, 5 bases at V and 0 bases at J, with 5 bases in the middle. The CDR3 DNA reads as TGTGCCAGCAGTAGGAGCTCTGGGGCCAACGTCCTGACTTTC. It translates to CASSRSSGANVLTF.

This clone was seen just once. The CDR3 loop reads CASSLDQGRGQPQHF. CDR3 nucleotides: TGTGCCAGCAGCTTAGATCAGGGGAGGGGTCAGCCCCAGCATTTT. The chain carries TRBV11-2 and TRBJ1-5; possible D gene TRBD1, 6 bases. This CDR3 contains 15 residues. Per the germline V gene, CDR1 is SGHAT and CDR2 is FQNNGV. Trimming removed 0 bases from V and 6 bases from J, with 12 bases in between.

The V and J genes are TRBV7-8 and TRBJ2-6; 7 nucleotides agree with TRBD1. V lost 1 base, J lost 1 base, and 7 bases stayed unmatched. Germline CDR1 and CDR2: SGHVS and FQNEAQ. CDR3 size: 18 residues. DNA for the CDR3: TGTGCCAGCAGCTTAGAGGCCAGGGGGTGGTCTGGGGCCAACGTCCTGACTTTC. Protein product: CASSLEARGWSGANVLTF.

The V and J genes are TRBV7-2 and TRBJ1-3; D remains unclear. Germline CDR1 is SGHTA and CDR2 is FQGNSA. The V end lost 5 bases, the J end lost 4 bases, and 21 bases lay between the germline ends. This CDR3 is 17 amino acids long. The CDR3 DNA follows: TGTGCCAGCAGCCCCCAGGCTGGGCAGGCTACAGGAAACACCATATATTTT. Protein: CASSPQAGQATGNTIYF.

This chain joins TRBV30 and TRBJ1-5; unclear D gene. The V end was cut by 1 base, the J end by 7 bases, with 14 bases between. The length of the CDR3 is 14 residues. The V gene's germline CDR1 is GTSNPN and CDR2 SVGIG (reference sequence). The CDR3 DNA sequence: TGTGCCTGGAGTGGTGGTAGTGGAGGACAGCCCCAGCATTTT. Its translation is CAWSGGSGGQPQHF.

A note on this clone: This same CDR3 is encoded by further DNA sequences in the sample. The rearrangement links TRBV30 to TRBJ2-5; 8 bases agree with TRBD2. The V segment lost 1 base and the J segment 5 bases; nucleotides outside the gene matches: 0. CDR1 is GTSNPN and CDR2 is SVGIG in the germline V gene (reference sequence). The CDR3 spans 12 residues. The CDR3 here is CAWSAGGETQYF. The CDR3 DNA reads as TGTGCCTGGAGTGCGGGGGGGGAGACCCAGTACTTC.

V usage is TRBV9 and J usage is TRBJ2-1; 7 bases fit TRBD1. V was clipped by 0 bases and J by 9 bases; unmatched bases: 6. The V gene's germline CDR1 is SGDLS and CDR2 YYNGEE. This CDR3 spans 14 amino acids. The CDR3 bases are TGTGCCAGCAGCGTAGCTCTGGACAGGAGTGAGCAGTTCTTC. Translation gives CASSVALDRSEQFF.

The chain uses TRBV6-4 and TRBJ1-2; TRBD1 matches at 9 bases. After removal of 4 bases from V and 0 bases from J, the junction contained 6 bases not matched to a gene. The CDR3 has 16 amino acids. Germline V gives CDR1 MRHNA, CDR2 SNTAGT. The CDR3 DNA reads as TGTGCCAGCAGTGTCTTTCGGGACAGGGCTAACTATGGCTACACCTTC. Residues: CASSVFRDRANYGYTF.

CDR3 loop: CASSRGGAAEAFF. DNA for the CDR3: TGTGCCAGCAGCCGAGGGGGCGCGGCTGAAGCTTTCTTT. This chain uses TRBV7-8 with TRBJ1-1, with 7 positions matching TRBD1. The CDR3 contains 13 residues. Germline V gene sequence: CDR1 SGHVS, CDR2 FQNEAQ. V lost 5 bases, J lost 6 bases, and 6 bases stayed unmatched.

The chain couples TRBV15 to TRBJ2-7; maybe TRBD2 (6 bases). The CDR3 runs 16 residues. Germline loops: CDR1 LNHNV, CDR2 YYDKDF (reference sequence). The V and J ends lost 5 bases and 5 bases respectively, with 22 bases between them. In DNA, the CDR3 is TGTGCCACCAGCGCTACCGCGGGACTTATTGTCAACGAGCAGTACTTC. It yields the protein CATSATAGLIVNEQYF.

DNA for the CDR3: TGTGCCAGCAGTCACGGACGGGGGGAGCAGTTCTTC. Translation: CASSHGRGEQFF. This chain connects TRBV6-6 to TRBJ2-1; tentatively, D is TRBD2 (6 bases). The CDR3 totals 12 residues. Between the trimmed V and J ends, which lost 5 bases and 10 bases, there was a span of 12 bases. CDR1 is MNHNY, CDR2 SVGAGI, per germline (reference sequence).

The genes are TRBV19 and TRBJ2-1, with D tentatively TRBD1 (7 bases). V was shortened by 7 bases and J by 3 bases, with 13 bases between the two germline ends. Germline loops: CDR1 LNHDA, CDR2 SQIVND (reference sequence). The CDR3 has 14 residues. For the CDR3, the DNA is TGTGCCAGTACCCCAGGGGGGAACTACAATGAGCAGTTCTTC. Protein product: CASTPGGNYNEQFF.

This clone was observed a single time. V gene TRBV6-5 combines with J gene TRBJ2-7, with 7 bases fitting TRBD1. This CDR3 comprises 14 residues. Germline values: CDR1 MNHEY, CDR2 SVGAGI. Trimming cost V 4 bases and J 1 base; bases outside gene matches: 4. DNA for the CDR3: TGTGCCAGCAGTTCGAGACAGGGTTCCTACGAGCAGTACTTC. It specifies CASSSRQGSYEQYF.

This clone has more than one count but fewer than ten. This chain connects TRBV6-6 to TRBJ2-2; 7 bases are a match to TRBD2. The J segment lost 5 bases and the V segment lost 7 bases, leaving 4 bases of the junction unmatched. Looked up from germline, CDR1 is MNHNY and CDR2 is SVGAGI (reference sequence). The CDR3 consists of 13 residues. CDR3 protein: CASIGGGTGELFF. CDR3 nucleotides: TGTGCCAGCATCGGGGGAGGGACCGGGGAGCTGTTTTTT.

This sequence joins TRBV6-1 and TRBJ1-1; D unresolved. CDR3 length equals 14 residues. The V and J ends lost 4 bases and 5 bases respectively, with 14 bases between them. Germline V gene data show CDR1 as MNHNS and CDR2 as SASEGT. The CDR3 sequence is CASSVVGRETEAFF. The CDR3 coding sequence is TGTGCCAGCAGTGTAGTCGGTCGGGAGACTGAAGCTTTCTTT.

In this sample, this clone turned up a few times. V usage is TRBV28 and J usage is TRBJ1-2; maybe TRBD1 (5 bases). Trimming took 7 bases from V and 8 from J, leaving 23 bases between them. Per germline, CDR1 MDHEN and CDR2 SYDVKM. The CDR3 is 15 amino acids. CDR3 amino acids: CASNPRGTGNRGYTF. The CDR3 nucleotides read TGTGCCAGCAACCCTCGCGGAACAGGAAACCGGGGCTACACCTTC.

The chain employs TRBV5-6 and TRBJ2-7; the match to TRBD1 covers 8 bases. The ends lost 4 bases at V and 1 base at J; junction bases unmatched: 4. From germline, CDR1 is SGHDT and CDR2 YYEEEE. The CDR3 runs 14 residues. The CDR3 nucleotides read TGTGCCAGCAGCCCGGACAGGGTTTCCTACGAGCAGTACTTC. It specifies CASSPDRVSYEQYF. The whole variable domain, filled in from reference TRBV5-6 and TRBJ2-7, reads DAGVTQSPTHLIKTRGQQVTLRCSPKSGHDTVSWYQQALGQGPQFIFQYYEEEERQRGNFPDRFSGHQFPNYSSELNVNALLLGDSALYLCASSPDRVSYEQYFGPGTRLTVT.

This clone has only one observation. The chain combines TRBV4-1 with TRBJ1-1, with D possibly matching TRBD1 (6 bases). Per the germline V gene, CDR1 is MGHRA and CDR2 is YSYEKL. The V end was cut by 2 bases, the J end by 5 bases, with 15 bases between. The CDR3 runs 15 residues. The CDR3 region is CASSQKGGGITEAFF. DNA of the CDR3: TGCGCCAGCAGCCAAAAGGGGGGGGGTATAACTGAAGCTTTCTTT.

The chain employs TRBV19 and TRBJ1-2; 9 positions agree with TRBD1. The V gene's germline CDR1 is LNHDA and CDR2 SQIVND (reference sequence). V was clipped by 5 bases and J by 3 bases; unmatched bases: 16. The CDR3 loop spans 18 amino acids. CDR3 coding DNA: TGTGCCAGTAGTGCCCGCGGGACAGGGCGGGGGTTTCACTATGGCTACACCTTC. It translates to CASSARGTGRGFHYGYTF.

This sequence joins TRBV27 and TRBJ2-2; 8 bases are shared with TRBD1. CDR3 length equals 16 residues. V lost 6 bases, J lost 5 bases, and 11 bases stayed unmatched. Looked up from germline, CDR1 is MNHEY and CDR2 is SMNVEV (reference sequence). CDR3 residues: CASRSPNRGFTGELFF. In DNA, the CDR3 is TGTGCCAGCAGATCGCCGAACAGGGGGTTTACCGGGGAGCTGTTTTTT.